This T cell receptor beta chain stems from a study of T cell clonality in common variable immunodeficiency. This clone was detected ten times or more. Its specificity is unknown. TCRdb's table, derived via immunoSEQ multiplex PCR, lists solely in-frame clones and lacks some. Observed in the sample are 45,000 to 70,000 clones, none of them singletons. Study-level points and caveats: Patient heterogeneity in the CVID cohort limited correlations between repertoire features and clinical complications. What drives increased CVID clonality needs T cell subpopulation sequencing. CVID subjects had higher TCRbeta clonality than healthy controls, most marked in about a third. Fewer TCRbeta clones were shared among CVID subjects than controls.

This TCR came from a person aged 18 to 70 in good health. Sequenced: peripheral blood mononuclear cells.

Partial CDR3 DNA: TGTGCCAGCAGCCAAGGGGCGACTGACTATGGC. Translated, it gives CASSQGATDYG. The complete CDR3 protein is CASSQGATDYGYTF. J is TRBJ1-2 and V is TRBV5-4; possibly TRBD1 for D (5 bases). The read finishes 3 residues shy of the CDR3 end, and the germline J gene is used to complete it. This CDR3 region has 14 residues. V was cut by 4 bases and J by 3 bases, with 13 bases left in between. Germline CDR1 SGHNT, CDR2 YYREEE (reference sequence).